Presented here are 32 T cell receptor beta chains from one specimen sequenced in a study of control samples from healthy donors and cancer patients. Assay used: immunoSEQ multiplex PCR; TCRdb lists only in-frame clones, some missing. The table lists around 84,000 clones, roughly nine tenths of them singletons. Input material: blood. All receptors come from a man in his thirties or forties in good health.

This clone came up once. This chain links TRBV27 with TRBJ2-7; the D is unclear. Germline loops: CDR1 MNHEY, CDR2 SMNVEV (reference sequence). Trimming stripped 0 bases from V and 3 bases from J, with 12 bases between. The CDR3 length is 15 residues. As DNA, the CDR3 is TGTGCCAGCAGTTTATCTGGCGGTCTGGACTACGAGCAGTACTTC. Translated, it gives CASSLSGGLDYEQYF.

The V and J genes are TRBV19 and TRBJ2-7, with D uncertain. The CDR3 runs to 15 residues. Germline loops: CDR1 LNHDA, CDR2 SQIVND (reference sequence). Trimming removed 1 base at V and 6 bases at J, with 16 bases between. CDR3 bases: TGTGCCAGTAGTATAGTGTCACTTGGGGTCCTCGAGCAGTACTTC. Encoded protein: CASSIVSLGVLEQYF.

This rearrangement joins TRBV28 to TRBJ1-1; D gene unclear. Per germline, CDR1 MDHEN and CDR2 SYDVKM. This CDR3 region has 12 residues. The ends were cut back, 2 bases at V and 9 bases at J, with 10 bases in the middle. The CDR3 sequence: CASSLRATKAFF. CDR3 bases: TGTGCCAGCAGTTTAAGGGCAACGAAAGCTTTCTTT.

The count of this clone is one. The V call is TRBV11-2, the J call TRBJ2-5; either TRBD1 or TRBD2 may supply D (5 bases each). This CDR3 region has 16 residues. Germline values: CDR1 SGHAT, CDR2 FQNNGV. V shed 6 bases and J shed 2 bases, with 19 bases lying between them. CDR3 bases: TGTGCCAGCAGAGTAGGGAAACGGGGCTATCAAGAGACCCAGTACTTC. Its translation: CASRVGKRGYQETQYF.

The J gene is TRBJ1-6, the V gene TRBV6-5; D is perhaps TRBD1 (5 bases). Trimming took 6 bases from V and 6 from J, leaving 15 bases between them. Germline CDR1 MNHEY, CDR2 SVGAGI. The length of the CDR3 is 15 residues. CDR3 in amino acids: CASSVPGKGNSPLHF. The CDR3 DNA reads TGTGCCAGCAGCGTCCCAGGGAAGGGTAATTCACCCCTCCACTTT.

The V and J genes are TRBV29-1 and TRBJ1-5; perhaps TRBD1 as D (6 bases). The V end was cut by 3 bases, the J end by 7 bases, with 13 bases between. The CDR3 is made up of 13 amino acids. Looked up from germline, CDR1 is SQVTM and CDR2 is ANQGSEA. The CDR3 nucleotides read TGCAGCGTTGAGGGGGCGCTTGGGCAGCCCCAGCATTTT. Its translation: CSVEGALGQPQHF.

This clone occurred a few times. V and J are TRBV19 and TRBJ1-5; D is possibly TRBD1 (6 bases). Germline V lookup: CDR1 LNHDA, CDR2 SQIVND (reference sequence). The CDR3 consists of 15 residues. V dropped 6 bases and J dropped 0 bases, with 12 bases sitting between them. CDR3: CASSRTEYSNQPQHF. The CDR3 nucleotides are TGTGCCAGTAGCCGGACAGAATATAGCAATCAGCCCCAGCATTTT.

The rearrangement links TRBV6-5 to TRBJ1-2; D perhaps matches TRBD1 (6 bases). The CDR3 runs 14 residues. CDR1 is MNHEY, CDR2 SVGAGI, per germline. Trimming removed 5 bases from V and 6 bases from J, with 16 bases in between. The CDR3 loop is CASSKSPQGHGYTF. DNA for the CDR3: TGTGCCAGCAGTAAGAGCCCACAGGGACATGGCTACACCTTC.

This rearrangement joins TRBV9 to TRBJ2-7; TRBD1 matches 8 bases. The germline V gene encodes CDR1 SGDLS and CDR2 YYNGEE. The length of the CDR3 is 16 residues. V gave up 3 bases and J gave up 1 base; unmatched junction bases: 9. The CDR3 protein is CASSAPPRTGSYEQYF. DNA of the CDR3: TGTGCCAGCAGCGCCCCACCGAGGACAGGGTCCTACGAGCAGTACTTC.

The chain combines TRBV27 with TRBJ2-5; 12 bases map to TRBD2. The germline CDR1 and CDR2 sequences are MNHEY and SMNVEV (reference sequence). With 5 bases clipped from V and 5 bases from J, the junction kept 9 bases outside the gene matches. This CDR3 has 16 amino acids. The CDR3 is CASSRRLAGDFETQYF. CDR3 bases: TGTGCCAGCAGTCGACGACTAGCGGGAGATTTTGAGACCCAGTACTTC.

The chain has TRBV9 and TRBJ2-5, with D unresolved. Deletions cut 1 base from V and 0 bases from J, with 10 bases between. Germline CDR1 SGDLS, CDR2 YYNGEE. This CDR3 spans 15 amino acids. CDR3 region: CASSVTERYQETQYF. CDR3 sequence (DNA): TGTGCCAGCAGCGTAACGGAACGGTACCAAGAGACCCAGTACTTC.

J is TRBJ1-1 and V is TRBV9, with 9 bases fitting TRBD1. V lost 0 bases and J lost 1; bases outside the gene matches: 1. Looked up from germline, CDR1 is SGDLS and CDR2 is YYNGEE. There are 15 residues in the CDR3. Written as DNA, the CDR3 is TGTGCCAGCAGCGTAGAGGGACAGGGGAACACTGAAGCTTTCTTT. Translated, it gives CASSVEGQGNTEAFF.

The V and J genes are TRBV19 and TRBJ2-2; D is unresolved. Trimming shortened V by 6 bases and J by 1 base, and 9 bases separated the two germline ends. The CDR3 length is 14 residues. The germline V gene has CDR1 LNHDA and CDR2 SQIVND (reference sequence). The CDR3: CASRLTVNTGELFF. In DNA form, the CDR3 reads TGTGCCAGTAGACTGACGGTGAACACCGGGGAGCTGTTTTTT. The full variable domain, its missing parts supplied by reference TRBV19 and TRBJ2-2, is DGGITQSPKYLFRKEGQNVTLSCEQNLNHDAMYWYRQDPGQGLRLIYYSQIVNDFQKGDIAEGYSVSREKKESFPLTVTSAQKNPTAFYLCASRLTVNTGELFFGEGSRLTVL.

The chain carries TRBV3-1 (or the pseudogene TRBV3-2) and TRBJ2-7, with D uncertain. The germline CDR1 and CDR2 sequences are LGHDT and YNNKEL (reference sequence). The V and J ends lost 0 bases and 5 bases respectively, with 11 bases between them. The CDR3 is 14 amino acids. CDR3 amino acids: CASSQEVVFHEQYF. In DNA form, the CDR3 reads TGTGCCAGCAGCCAAGAAGTTGTCTTCCACGAGCAGTACTTC.

V and J are TRBV7-2 and TRBJ1-2, with 10 bases identical to TRBD1. Germline values: CDR1 SGHTA, CDR2 FQGNSA. CDR3 length: 15 residues. J lost 8 bases, V lost 5 bases, and 11 bases had no gene match. The CDR3: CASSKMAGQGIGYTF. As DNA, the CDR3 is TGTGCCAGCAGCAAAATGGCGGGACAGGGGATCGGCTACACCTTC.

This chain joins TRBV19 and TRBJ1-1; 7 bases are a match to TRBD1. V was clipped by 9 bases and J by 1 base; unmatched bases: 8. This CDR3 comprises 14 residues. The germline gives CDR1 LNHDA, CDR2 SQIVND (reference sequence). CDR3 sequence reads: CASKAGTANTEAFF. The CDR3 DNA follows: TGTGCCAGCAAAGCCGGGACAGCGAACACTGAAGCTTTCTTT.

The rearrangement uses TRBV11-2 and TRBJ2-1; no clear D. V was cut by 5 bases and J by 7 bases, with 15 bases left in between. Germline V gene sequence: CDR1 SGHAT, CDR2 FQNNGV. This CDR3 is 14 amino acids long. The CDR3, as DNA: TGTGCCAGCAGCGTAGTCGGGCAGTTGAATGAGCAGTTCTTC. Translated, it gives CASSVVGQLNEQFF. Complete variable domain (other parts from reference TRBV11-2 and TRBJ2-1): EAGVAQSPRYKIIEKRQSVAFWCNPISGHATLYWYQQILGQGPKLLIQFQNNGVVDDSQLPKDRFSAERLKGVDSTLKIQPAKLEDSAVYLCASSVVGQLNEQFFGPGTRLTVL.

In DNA, the CDR3 is TGTGCCAGCAGTTTACGCCTTAGCACAGATACGCAGTATTTT. It encodes CASSLRLSTDTQYF. The rearrangement joins TRBV27 to TRBJ2-3, with D hard to call. Trimming pared 2 bases from V and 0 bases from J, leaving 6 bases between. The CDR3 loop spans 14 amino acids. In germline, CDR1 is MNHEY, CDR2 SMNVEV (reference sequence).

This clone was counted once. The chain has TRBV5-1 and TRBJ2-4, with TRBD2 identical over 13 bases. The CDR3 length is 19 residues. After removal of 0 bases from V and 1 base from J, the junction contained 7 bases not matched to a gene. Germline V gene data show CDR1 as SGHRS and CDR2 as YFSETQ. The CDR3, as DNA: TGCGCCAGCAGCTTGGGACTAGCGGGAGGCCCACGGGCCAAAAACATTCAGTACTTC. It encodes CASSLGLAGGPRAKNIQYF.

The rearrangement joins TRBV1 to TRBJ2-1; the table names TRBD1, a call not compared with the DNA. TRBV1 is marked as a pseudogene. CDR3 length: 16 residues. The CDR3 spells CTSSLTGGSSYNEQFF. The CDR3 region has the DNA TGCACCAGCAGCTTAACAGGGGGGAGCTCCTACAATGAGCAGTTCTTC.

The V gene is TRBV27, the J gene TRBJ2-3; 9 positions match TRBD2. There are 15 residues in the CDR3. V was clipped by 7 bases and J by 6 bases; unmatched bases: 11. From germline, CDR1 is MNHEY and CDR2 SMNVEV (reference sequence). The CDR3 is CASITRREGLDTQYF. The CDR3 nucleotides are TGTGCCAGCATAACGAGGCGGGAGGGCCTTGATACGCAGTATTTT.

Here the CDR3 reads CSVGGRQRSNQPQHF. CDR3 nucleotides: TGCAGCGTTGGGGGGAGACAGAGGAGCAATCAGCCCCAGCATTTT. This rearrangement joins TRBV29-1 to TRBJ1-5, with TRBD1 as a possible D gene (5 bases). Trimming stripped 4 bases from V and 1 base from J, with 14 bases between. The V gene's germline CDR1 is SQVTM and CDR2 ANQGSEA. The CDR3 covers 15 residues.

The genes are TRBV10-3 and TRBJ1-1, with D perhaps matching TRBD1 (5 bases). Looked up from germline, CDR1 is ENHRY and CDR2 is SYGVKD. The CDR3 runs 13 residues. The ends were cut back, 3 bases at V and 8 bases at J, with 13 bases in the middle. The CDR3 region has the DNA TGTGCCATCAGTGATCTTCTGGGGGGGGAAGCTTTCTTT. Translation: CAISDLLGGEAFF.

V and J are TRBV19 and TRBJ1-1, with D hard to call. The CDR3 consists of 13 residues. Trimming removed 7 bases from V and 11 bases from J, with 20 bases in between. Germline V gives CDR1 LNHDA, CDR2 SQIVND (reference sequence). Written as DNA, the CDR3 is TGTGCCAGTATGAGGACGGCTGGATTGTTGGCTTTCTTT. This sequence encodes CASMRTAGLLAFF.

This sequence joins TRBV5-1 and TRBJ2-7; TRBD2 agrees at 14 bases. This CDR3 has 15 amino acids. With V trimmed by 4 bases and J by 3 bases, 3 bases remained unmatched. From germline, CDR1 is SGHRS and CDR2 YFSETQ. The CDR3 DNA sequence: TGCGCCAGCAGCCCCGGACTAGCGGGAGGCTACGAGCAGTACTTC. This translates into CASSPGLAGGYEQYF.

This clone was detected only a few times. The rearrangement links TRBV25-1 to TRBJ1-2, with TRBD1 identical over 7 bases. There are 16 residues in the CDR3. Trimming removed 3 bases from V and 1 base from J; junction bases left unmatched: 8. Looked up from germline, CDR1 is MGHDK and CDR2 is SYGVNS. CDR3 protein: CASSDPGQAGNYGYTF. The CDR3 region has the DNA TGTGCCAGCAGTGACCCTGGACAGGCCGGTAACTATGGCTACACCTTC.

Concerning this clone: Compared with germline, one end of the junction differs, possibly owing to a read error. This chain links TRBV7-7 with TRBJ2-3, with TRBD1 matching 7 bases. CDR1 is SSHAT and CDR2 is FNYEAQ in the germline V gene (reference sequence). This CDR3 spans 16 amino acids. This CDR3 reads CASSPLQGRSTDTQYF. The CDR3 region has the DNA TGTGCTAGCAGCCCACTACAGGGGCGGAGCACAGATACGCAGTATTTT.

The V gene is TRBV27, the J gene TRBJ2-7, with D maybe TRBD2 (6 bases). The CDR3 is 14 amino acids. Germline CDR1 is MNHEY and CDR2 is SMNVEV (reference sequence). The germline V and J ends were trimmed by 3 bases and 4 bases, with 13 bases remaining between them. CDR3 sequence: CASSFLDYPYEQYF. CDR3 in DNA: TGTGCCAGCAGTTTTTTGGACTACCCATACGAGCAGTACTTC.

The CDR3: CASSLEVSLYGYTF. The CDR3 DNA reads as TGCGCCAGCAGCTTGGAGGTCAGCCTCTATGGCTACACCTTC. The rearrangement joins TRBV5-1 to TRBJ1-2; D is uncertain. Germline CDR1 reads SGHRS; CDR2 reads YFSETQ. CDR3 length: 14 amino acids. The V and J ends lost 0 bases and 4 bases respectively, with 10 bases between them.

V and J are TRBV7-8 and TRBJ1-2, with a possible D match to TRBD1 (6 bases). The CDR3 is 14 residues long. The germline CDR1 and CDR2 sequences are SGHVS and FQNEAQ. Trimming took 3 bases from V and 5 from J, leaving 13 bases between them. For the CDR3, the DNA is TGTGCCAGCAGCTTTGGGGAACAGGGTTATGGCTACACCTTC. Its protein is CASSFGEQGYGYTF.

This chain links TRBV25-1 with TRBJ1-4; D unresolved. This CDR3 spans 12 amino acids. Trimming took 7 bases from V and 8 from J, leaving 11 bases between them. The germline gives CDR1 MGHDK, CDR2 SYGVNS. The CDR3 reads CASIGSGEKLFF. The CDR3, as DNA: TGTGCCAGCATCGGAAGTGGCGAAAAACTGTTTTTT.

The V and J genes are TRBV5-4 and TRBJ2-7; tentative D call: TRBD2 (5 bases). V was trimmed by 4 bases and J by 7 bases, leaving 18 bases between them. This CDR3 is 14 amino acids long. From germline, CDR1 is SGHNT and CDR2 YYREEE (reference sequence). CDR3 bases: TGTGCCAGCAGCCGGAAGGGCCACCCGGGGGAGCAGTACTTC. This codes for CASSRKGHPGEQYF.